Below, 5 T cell receptor beta chains from the same sample are listed, as sequenced in a study of human T cells and chemical hapten exposure. Using its own MiXCR run on the RACE reads, TCRdb lists one record per CDR3 protein. The profile covers fewer than 200,000 distinct CDR3 sequences, with 25% to 35% appearing a single time and around 2.3% taken by the ten largest. Time point described: patch test 3, about 24 weeks after DPC sensitization. Treatment reported: therapeutic diphenylcyclopropenone sensitization with weekly scalp DPC. Sequencing was performed on whole blood, taken in connection with sensitization to the hapten diphenylcyclopropenone (DPC). The receptor source for this set is a woman between 18 and 29 years old with alopecia areata. Some clones in this sample may be carry-over from other donors' samples.

The CDR3 reads CASSADRLDTEAFF. DNA for the CDR3: TGTGCCAGCAGCGCCGACCGATTGGACACTGAAGCTTTCTTT. V gene TRBV6-1 combines with J gene TRBJ1-1, with D hard to call. V lost 6 bases and J lost 3, with 14 bases in between. The germline V gene has CDR1 MNHNS and CDR2 SASEGT. This CDR3 is built from 14 residues.

The rearrangement joins TRBV7-2 to TRBJ2-7, with 11 bases fitting TRBD2. With 2 bases clipped from V and 2 bases from J, the junction kept 11 bases outside the gene matches. CDR3 size: 18 residues. Germline V lookup: CDR1 SGHTA, CDR2 FQGNSA. The CDR3 region is CASSLMTVGLAETYEQYF. In DNA, the CDR3 is TGTGCCAGCAGCTTAATGACAGTGGGACTAGCGGAAACCTACGAGCAGTACTTC.

The gene calls are TRBV4-1 and TRBJ2-7; D is uncertain. V lost 0 bases and J lost 1, with 7 bases in between. Per germline, CDR1 MGHRA and CDR2 YSYEKL. The CDR3 covers 14 residues. The CDR3 nucleotides are TGCGCCAGCAGCCAAGATACGCGTTCCTACGAGCAGTACTTC. It encodes CASSQDTRSYEQYF.

The chain joins TRBV4-3 to TRBJ1-3, with no clear D. CDR1 and CDR2 from the germline V gene are LGHNA and YSLEER. The ends were cut back, 4 bases at V and 0 bases at J, with 16 bases in the middle. CDR3 size: 17 residues. The CDR3 region has the DNA TGCGCCAGCAGCCGCGGACGGATCGTAAGCTCTGGAAACACCATATATTTT. Encoded protein: CASSRGRIVSSGNTIYF.

This clonotype was picked up a small number of times. The V call is TRBV11-2, the J call TRBJ2-5, with D uncertain. This CDR3 has 16 residues. Trimming cost V 0 bases and J 3 bases, with 14 bases left between them. The V gene's germline CDR1 is SGHAT and CDR2 FQNNGV. CDR3: CASSLDRAHSEETQYF. In DNA, the CDR3 is TGTGCCAGCAGCTTAGATCGAGCTCACAGCGAAGAGACCCAGTACTTC.